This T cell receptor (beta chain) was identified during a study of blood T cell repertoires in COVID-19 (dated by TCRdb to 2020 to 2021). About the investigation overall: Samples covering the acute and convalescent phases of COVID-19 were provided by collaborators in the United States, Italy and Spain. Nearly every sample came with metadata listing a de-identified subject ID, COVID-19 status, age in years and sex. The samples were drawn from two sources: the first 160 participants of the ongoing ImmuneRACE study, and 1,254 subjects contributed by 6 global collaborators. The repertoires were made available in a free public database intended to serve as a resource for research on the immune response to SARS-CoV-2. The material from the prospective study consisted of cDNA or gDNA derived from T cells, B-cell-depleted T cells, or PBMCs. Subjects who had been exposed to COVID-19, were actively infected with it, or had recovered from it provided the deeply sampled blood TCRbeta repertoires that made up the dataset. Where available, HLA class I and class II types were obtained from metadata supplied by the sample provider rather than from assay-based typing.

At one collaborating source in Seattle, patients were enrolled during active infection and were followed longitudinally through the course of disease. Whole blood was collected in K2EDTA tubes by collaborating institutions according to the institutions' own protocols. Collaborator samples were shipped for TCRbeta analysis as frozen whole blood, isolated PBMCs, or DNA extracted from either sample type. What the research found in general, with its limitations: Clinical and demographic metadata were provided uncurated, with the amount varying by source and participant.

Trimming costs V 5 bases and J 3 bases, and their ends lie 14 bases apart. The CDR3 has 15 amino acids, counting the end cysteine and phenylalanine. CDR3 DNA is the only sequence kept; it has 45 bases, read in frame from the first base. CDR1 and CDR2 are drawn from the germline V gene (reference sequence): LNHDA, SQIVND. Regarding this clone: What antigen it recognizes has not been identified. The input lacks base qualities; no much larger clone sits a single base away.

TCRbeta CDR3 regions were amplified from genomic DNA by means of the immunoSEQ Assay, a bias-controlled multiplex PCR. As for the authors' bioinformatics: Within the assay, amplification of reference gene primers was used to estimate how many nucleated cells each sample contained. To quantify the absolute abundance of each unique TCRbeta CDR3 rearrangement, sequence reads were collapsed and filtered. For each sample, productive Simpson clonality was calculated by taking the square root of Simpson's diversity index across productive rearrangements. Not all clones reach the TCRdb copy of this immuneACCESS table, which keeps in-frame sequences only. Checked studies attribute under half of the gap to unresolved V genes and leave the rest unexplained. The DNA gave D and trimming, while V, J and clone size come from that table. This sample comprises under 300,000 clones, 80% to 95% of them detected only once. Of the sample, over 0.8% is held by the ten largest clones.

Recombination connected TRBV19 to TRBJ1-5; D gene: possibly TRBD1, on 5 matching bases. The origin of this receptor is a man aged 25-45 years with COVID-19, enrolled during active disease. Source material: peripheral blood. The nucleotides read TGTGCCAGTAGTGCGCCCCCAGGGAACAATCAGCCCCAGCATTTT. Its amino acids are CASSAPPGNNQPQHF.